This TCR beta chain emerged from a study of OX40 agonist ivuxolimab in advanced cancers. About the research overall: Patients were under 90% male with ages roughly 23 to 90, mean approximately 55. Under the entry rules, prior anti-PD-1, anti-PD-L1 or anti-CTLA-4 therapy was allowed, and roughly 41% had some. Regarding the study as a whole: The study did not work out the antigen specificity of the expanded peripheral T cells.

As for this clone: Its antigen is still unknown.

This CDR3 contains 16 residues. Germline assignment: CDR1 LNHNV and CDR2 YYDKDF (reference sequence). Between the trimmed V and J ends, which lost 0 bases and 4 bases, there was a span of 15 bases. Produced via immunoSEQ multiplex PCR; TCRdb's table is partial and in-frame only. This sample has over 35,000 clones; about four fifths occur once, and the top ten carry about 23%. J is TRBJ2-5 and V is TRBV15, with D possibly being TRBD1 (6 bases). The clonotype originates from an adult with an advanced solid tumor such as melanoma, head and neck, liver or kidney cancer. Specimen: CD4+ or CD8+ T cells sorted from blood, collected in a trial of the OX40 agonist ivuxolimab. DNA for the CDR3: TGTGCCACCAGCAGAGATCTGGCGGTACAGGGAGAGACCCAGTACTTC. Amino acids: CATSRDLAVQGETQYF.